Listed below are T cell receptor beta chains from one sample, sequenced in a study of blood T cell repertoires in COVID-19. The protocol was immunoSEQ multiplex PCR, while the TCRdb copy is restricted to in-frame clones and leaves out a portion. There are roughly 190,000 clones in the sample; about 85% occur only once, and roughly 7.3% lies in the top ten. The sample was peripheral blood. The origin of the receptors is an elderly woman in a cohort sampled during active or convalescent COVID-19. Each CDR3 is given with its conserved first and last residue. D genes are given only for firm matches. Clone size is not always given. Where it is, it says once, few, many or a class for expanded clones.

D gene | J gene | V gene | clone size | CDR3 DNA | CDR3 protein
- | TRBJ2-7 | TRBV6-6 | few | TGTGCCAGCAGTTGGGCCTCGTTCTACGAGCAGTACTTC | CASSWASFYEQYF
- | TRBJ1-1 | TRBV11-2 | - | TGTGCCAGCAGCTTAGGATCCCCTACGAATGAAGCTTTCTTT | CASSLGSPTNEAFF
- | TRBJ1-5 | TRBV6-5 | - | TGTGCCAGCAGACGACAGCAAAGGAGCAATCAGCCCCAGCATTTT | CASRRQQRSNQPQHF
- | TRBJ2-1 | TRBV5-1 | once | TGCGCCAGCAGCAAAACAGACACCCGACCTGATGAGCAGTTCTTC | CASSKTDTRPDEQFF
- | TRBJ1-2 | TRBV27 | - | TGTGCCAGCAGTTTTCGGCAGGGCTATGGCTACACCTTC | CASSFRQGYGYTF
TRBD2 | TRBJ2-1 | TRBV6-5 | - | TGTGCCAGCAGTTCCCCAGCGGGAGCGGGCAATGAGCAGTTCTTC | CASSSPAGAGNEQFF
TRBD2 | TRBJ2-1 | TRBV19 | few | TGTGCCAGTAGTAGGACTAGCGGGCTGGGGAGCCATGAGCAGTTCTTC | CASSRTSGLGSHEQFF
- | TRBJ2-1 | TRBV5-8 | - | TGTGCCAGCAGCTTGTGGCTCCTACGAGGCAATGAGCAGTTCTTC | CASSLWLLRGNEQFF
TRBD1 | TRBJ1-1 | TRBV15 | - | TGTGCCACCAGCGGACGTCAGAACCGGGACAGGAACACTGAAGCTTTCTTT | CATSGRQNRDRNTEAFF
- | TRBJ1-3 | TRBV30 | - | TGTGCCTGGAGTCCTGTCAGGCGAAACACCATATATTTT | CAWSPVRRNTIYF
- | TRBJ1-3 | TRBV3-1/TRBV3-2 | - | TGTGCCAGCAGCCCCTCCTCAAACACCATATATTTT | CASSPSSNTIYF
- | TRBJ2-7 | TRBV7-2 | - | TGTGCCAGCAGCTTCGGGACAACATCCTACGAGCAGTACTTC | CASSFGTTSYEQYF
- | TRBJ1-4 | TRBV7-7 | - | TGTGCTAGCAGAAGATTGGGCGATGAAAAACTGTTTTTT | CASRRLGDEKLFF
- | TRBJ1-2 | TRBV11-3 | - | TGTGCCAGCAGCTTAGGTCGCGGCAGATTAAACTATGGCTACACCTTC | CASSLGRGRLNYGYTF
TRBD2 | TRBJ2-1 | TRBV9 | once | TGTGCCAGCACGGGGGCCAGCGGGGGGACCAATGAGCAGTTCTTC | CASTGASGGTNEQFF
TRBD1 | TRBJ1-2 | TRBV5-6 | - | TGTGCCAGCAGGAGTAACCGGGACAGCCTTCTCTATGGCTACACCTTC | CASRSNRDSLLYGYTF
- | TRBJ1-1 | TRBV2 | many | TGTGCCAGCAGAGCGGTGGAGGGGAGCACTGAAGCTTTCTTT | CASRAVEGSTEAFF
TRBD1 | TRBJ1-2 | TRBV5-8 | few | TGTGCCAGCAGCTTGGTTCGGACAGGGGTCTATGGCTACACCTTC | CASSLVRTGVYGYTF
TRBD1 | TRBJ1-2 | TRBV7-2 | once | TGTGCCAGCAGCCCGAACCTCGGACAGGGCTCTACCAATGGCTACACCTTC | CASSPNLGQGSTNGYTF
- | TRBJ2-3 | TRBV18 | - | TGTGCCAGCTCATCCAGCTCAGGGGGGTATACGCAGTATTTT | CASSSSSGGYTQYF
- | TRBJ2-1 | TRBV1 | - | TGCACCAGCAGCCAAGACCGGGGGGGTATAGATGAGCAGTTCTTC | CTSSQDRGGIDEQFF
TRBD2 | TRBJ2-5 | TRBV5-5 | - | TGTGCCAGCAGCTTCCTAGCGGACCAAGAGACCCAGTACTTC | CASSFLADQETQYF
TRBD1 | TRBJ1-4 | TRBV11-3 | - | TGTGCCAGCAGCTTAGTGGGGACAGGCCCAGGAAAACTGTTTTTT | CASSLVGTGPGKLFF
TRBD1 | TRBJ2-3 | TRBV29-1 | - | TGCAGCGTTGAAGATGGACAGGCGAGCACAGATACGCAGTATTTT | CSVEDGQASTDTQYF
- | TRBJ1-2 | TRBV10-3 | - | TGTGCCATCAGCTTAGCCTCCGGCTACACCTTC | CAISLASGYTF
- | TRBJ2-1 | TRBV21-1 | - | TGTGCCAGCAGCACCCCGGACAGGTCTACCTACAATGAGCAGTTCTTC | CASSTPDRSTYNEQFF